This TCR beta chain was found in a study of T-cell memory formation after mild COVID-19. At the level of the study: TCR clusters were mostly confined to one donor each. Whole-study results and caveats: Clones from the second wave (peaking day 37) had unconfirmed SARS-CoV-2 specificity. Clones shrinking between day 15 and 85 showed a balanced CD4/CD8 split, and those that grew later tilted toward CD4+.

Libraries for TCRalpha and TCRbeta carried sample barcodes and unique molecular identifiers via 5'RACE. TCRdb independently ran MiXCR on the 5' RACE reads; one entry per CDR3 protein. The table includes around 13,000 distinct CDR3 sequences, 12% detected once. The CDR3 spans 18 residues. CDR1 SGHVS and CDR2 FNYEAQ come from the germline V gene. Trimming took 5 bases from V and 0 from J, leaving 21 bases between them. This clonotype appeared many times. What it binds is unknown. The chain recombines TRBV7-6 with TRBJ2-3, with a tentative D call TRBD1 (6 bases). The source material was PBMCs or a T cell subset sorted from them (not recorded which). The sequence was obtained from an adult woman who had mild COVID-19 (a few samples of this study predate the infection). Cell type and time point are not known. DNA for the CDR3: TGTGCCAGCAGCGTAACCCAAGAGGACAGCGCTAGCACAGATACGCAGTATTTT. It encodes CASSVTQEDSASTDTQYF.